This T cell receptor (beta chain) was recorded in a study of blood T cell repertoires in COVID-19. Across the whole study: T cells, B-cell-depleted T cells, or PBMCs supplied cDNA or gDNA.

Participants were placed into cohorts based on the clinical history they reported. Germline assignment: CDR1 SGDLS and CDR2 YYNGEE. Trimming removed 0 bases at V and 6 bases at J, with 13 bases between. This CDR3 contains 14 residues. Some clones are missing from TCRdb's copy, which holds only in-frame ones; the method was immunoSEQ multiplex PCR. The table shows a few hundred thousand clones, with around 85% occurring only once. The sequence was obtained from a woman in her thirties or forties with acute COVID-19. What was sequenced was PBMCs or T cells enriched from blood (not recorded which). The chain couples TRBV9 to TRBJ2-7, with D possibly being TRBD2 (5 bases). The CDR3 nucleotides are TGTGCCAGCAGCGTAGGTCTAGCTTTAACCGAGCAGTACTTC. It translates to CASSVGLALTEQYF.